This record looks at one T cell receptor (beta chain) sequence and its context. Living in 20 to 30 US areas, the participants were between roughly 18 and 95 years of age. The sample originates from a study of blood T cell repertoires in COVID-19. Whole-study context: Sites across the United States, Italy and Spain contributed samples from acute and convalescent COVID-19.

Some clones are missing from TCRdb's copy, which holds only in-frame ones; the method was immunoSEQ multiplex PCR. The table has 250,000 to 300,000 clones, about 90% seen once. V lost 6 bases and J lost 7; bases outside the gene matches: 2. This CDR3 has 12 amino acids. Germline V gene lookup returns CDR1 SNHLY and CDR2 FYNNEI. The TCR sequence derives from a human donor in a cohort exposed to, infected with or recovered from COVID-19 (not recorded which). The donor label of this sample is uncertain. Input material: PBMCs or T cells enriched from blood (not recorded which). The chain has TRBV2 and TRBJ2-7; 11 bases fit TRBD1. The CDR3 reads CASRDRGLEQYF. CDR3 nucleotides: TGTGCCAGCAGGGACAGGGGGCTAGAGCAGTACTTC.